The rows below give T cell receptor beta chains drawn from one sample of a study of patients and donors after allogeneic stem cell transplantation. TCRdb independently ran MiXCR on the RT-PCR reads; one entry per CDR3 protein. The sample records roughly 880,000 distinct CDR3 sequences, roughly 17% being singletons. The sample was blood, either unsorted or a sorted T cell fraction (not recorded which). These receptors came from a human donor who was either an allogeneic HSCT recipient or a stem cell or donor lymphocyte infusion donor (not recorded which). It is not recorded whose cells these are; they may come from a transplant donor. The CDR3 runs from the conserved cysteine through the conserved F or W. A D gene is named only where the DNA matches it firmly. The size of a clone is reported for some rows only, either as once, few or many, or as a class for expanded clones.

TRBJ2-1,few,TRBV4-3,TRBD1,TGCGCCAGCAGCCAAGGATTGGGACAGGGGAGTTATGAGCAGTTCTTC,CASSQGLGQGSYEQFF
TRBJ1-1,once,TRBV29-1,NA,TGCAGCGTCACCGGGACGGGCCTTTGGAACACTGAAGCTTTCTTT,CSVTGTGLWNTEAFF
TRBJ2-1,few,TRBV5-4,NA,TGTGCCAGCACCCAACACAACTCCTACAATGAGCAGTTCTTC,CASTQHNSYNEQFF
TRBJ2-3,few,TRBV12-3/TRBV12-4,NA,TGTGCCAGCACTCAGGGGAAAAGAGATACGCAGTATTTT,CASTQGKRDTQYF
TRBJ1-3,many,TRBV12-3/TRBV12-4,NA,TGTGCCAGCAGTTTAATAATAGGGGGCTCTGGAAACACCATATATTTT,CASSLIIGGSGNTIYF
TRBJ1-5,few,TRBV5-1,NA,TGCGCCACCCCTAATCAGCCCCAGCATTTT,CATPNQPQHF
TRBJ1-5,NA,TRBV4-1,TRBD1,TGCGCCAGCAGCCAGGGGGGACAGGGGGTTAATCAGCCCCAGCATTTT,CASSQGGQGVNQPQHF
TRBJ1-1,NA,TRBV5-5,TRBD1,TGTGCCAGCAGCCGCACGAGCGGACAGGGGGCACGAGCTTTCTTT,CASSRTSGQGARAFF
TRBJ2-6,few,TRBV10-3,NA,TGTGCCATCAGGATCGGGGGGGCCAACGTCCTGACTTTC,CAIRIGGANVLTF
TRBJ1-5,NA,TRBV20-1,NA,TGCAGTGCTAGACGGGGGGTTTGGGAACCCCAGCATTTT,CSARRGVWEPQHF
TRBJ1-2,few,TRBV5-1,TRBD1,TGCGCCAGCAGCCTCCTGACAGGGGGCGCGGATGGCTACACCTTC,CASSLLTGGADGYTF
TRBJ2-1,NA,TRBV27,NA,TGTGCCAGCTCTGAAACCCCGAGCAATGAGCAGTTCTTC,CASSETPSNEQFF
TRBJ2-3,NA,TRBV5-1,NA,TGCGCCAGCAGCTCCAACGACCTCACAGATACGCAGTATTTT,CASSSNDLTDTQYF
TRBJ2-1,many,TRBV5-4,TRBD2,TGTGCCAGCAGCTTGGTTAGGACTAGCGGGAGAAGGTCCTACAATGAGCAGTTCTTC,CASSLVRTSGRRSYNEQFF
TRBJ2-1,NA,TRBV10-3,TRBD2,TGTGCCATCAGTGAGGATAGCGGGGGCCCCCCTCCGGATGAGCAGTTCTTC,CAISEDSGGPPPDEQFF
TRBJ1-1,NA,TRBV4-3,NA,TGCGCCAGCAGCCAAAGCAGGGTAAAGAACACTGAAGCTTTCTTT,CASSQSRVKNTEAFF
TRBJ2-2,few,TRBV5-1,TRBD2,TGCGCCAGCAGCGGATACGGACTAGCGGGAAAGCCCGGGGAGCTGTTTTTT,CASSGYGLAGKPGELFF
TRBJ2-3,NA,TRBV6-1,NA,TGTGCCAGCGGCCGCAGGGATACCACAGATACGCAGTATTTT,CASGRRDTTDTQYF
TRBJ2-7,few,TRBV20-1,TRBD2,TGCAGTGCTAGAGACGTACTAGCGGGAAAACGCGAGCAGTACTTC,CSARDVLAGKREQYF